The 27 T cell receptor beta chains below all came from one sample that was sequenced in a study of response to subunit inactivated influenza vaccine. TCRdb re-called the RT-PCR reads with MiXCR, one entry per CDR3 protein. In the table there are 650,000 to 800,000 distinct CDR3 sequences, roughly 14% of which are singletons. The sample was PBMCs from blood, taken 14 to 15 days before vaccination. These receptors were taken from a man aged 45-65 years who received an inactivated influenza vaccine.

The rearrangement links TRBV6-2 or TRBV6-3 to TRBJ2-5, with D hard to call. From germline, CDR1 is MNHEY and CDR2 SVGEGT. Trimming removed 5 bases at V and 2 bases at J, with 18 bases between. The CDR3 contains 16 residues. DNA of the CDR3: TGTGCCAGCAGTCCCGGTCTGAGTTGGGCGCAAGAGACCCAGTACTTC. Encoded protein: CASSPGLSWAQETQYF.

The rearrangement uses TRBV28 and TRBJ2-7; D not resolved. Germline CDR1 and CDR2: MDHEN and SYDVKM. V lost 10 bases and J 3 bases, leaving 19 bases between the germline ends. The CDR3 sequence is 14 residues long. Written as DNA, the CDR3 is TGTGCCACCACTCCCCGGCAGGCCAGCTACGAGCAGTACTTC. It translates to CATTPRQASYEQYF. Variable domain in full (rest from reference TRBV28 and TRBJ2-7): DVKVTQSSRYLVKRTGEKVFLECVQDMDHENMFWYRQDPGLGLRLIYFSYDVKMKEKGDIPEGYSVSREKKERFSLILESASTNQTSMYLCATTPRQASYEQYFGPGTRLTVT.

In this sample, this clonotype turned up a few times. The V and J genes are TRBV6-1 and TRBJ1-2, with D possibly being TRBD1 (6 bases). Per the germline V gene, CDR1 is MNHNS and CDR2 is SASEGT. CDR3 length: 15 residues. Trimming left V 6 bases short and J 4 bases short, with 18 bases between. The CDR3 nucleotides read TGTGCCAGCAGCCTAAGGGGGGGGTCGGGCTATGGCTACACCTTC. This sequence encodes CASSLRGGSGYGYTF.

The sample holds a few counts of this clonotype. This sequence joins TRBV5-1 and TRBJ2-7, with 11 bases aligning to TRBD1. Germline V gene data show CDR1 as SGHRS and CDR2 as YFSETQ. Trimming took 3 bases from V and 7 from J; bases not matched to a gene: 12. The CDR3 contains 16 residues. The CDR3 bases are TGCGCCAGCAGCTCCCGAGTTGGACAGGGGGCGCATGAGCAGTACTTC. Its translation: CASSSRVGQGAHEQYF. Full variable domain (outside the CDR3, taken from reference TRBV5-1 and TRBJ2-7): KAGVTQTPRYLIKTRGQQVTLSCSPISGHRSVSWYQQTPGQGLQFLFEYFSETQRNKGNFPGRFSGRQFSNSRSEMNVSTLELGDSALYLCASSSRVGQGAHEQYFGPGTRLTVT.

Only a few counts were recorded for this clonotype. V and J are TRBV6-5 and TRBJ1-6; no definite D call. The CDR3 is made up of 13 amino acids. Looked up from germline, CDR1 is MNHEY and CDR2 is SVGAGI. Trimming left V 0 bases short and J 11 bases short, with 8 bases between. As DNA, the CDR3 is TGTGCCAGCAGTTACTCGGCAAGGACACCCCTCCACTTT. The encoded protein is CASSYSARTPLHF.

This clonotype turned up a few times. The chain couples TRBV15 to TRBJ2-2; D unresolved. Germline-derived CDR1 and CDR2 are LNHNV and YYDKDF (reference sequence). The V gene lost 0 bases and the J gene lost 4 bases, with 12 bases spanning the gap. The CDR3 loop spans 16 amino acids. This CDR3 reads CATSRELSKATGELFF. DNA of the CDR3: TGTGCCACCAGCAGAGAGCTATCAAAGGCCACCGGGGAGCTGTTTTTT.

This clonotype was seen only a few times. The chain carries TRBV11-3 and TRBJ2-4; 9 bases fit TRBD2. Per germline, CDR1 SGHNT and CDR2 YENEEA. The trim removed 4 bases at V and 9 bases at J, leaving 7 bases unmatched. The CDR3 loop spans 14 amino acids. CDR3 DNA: TGTGCCAGCAGCTCCGGGACTAGCTCCAGCATTCAGTACTTC. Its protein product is CASSSGTSSSIQYF. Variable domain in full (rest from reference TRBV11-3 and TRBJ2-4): EAGVVQSPRYKIIEKKQPVAFWCNPISGHNTLYWYLQNLGQGPELLIRYENEEAVDDSQLPKDRFSAERLKGVDSTLKIQPAELGDSAVYLCASSSGTSSSIQYFGAGTRLSVL.

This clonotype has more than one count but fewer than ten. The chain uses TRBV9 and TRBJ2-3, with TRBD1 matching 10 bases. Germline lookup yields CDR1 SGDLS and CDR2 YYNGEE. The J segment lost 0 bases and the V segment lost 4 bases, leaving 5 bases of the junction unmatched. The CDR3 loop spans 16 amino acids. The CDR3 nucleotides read TGTGCCAGCAGCCCCAGGACAGGGGGTAGCACAGATACGCAGTATTTT. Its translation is CASSPRTGGSTDTQYF.

CDR3 sequence: CASSPASGVSTDTQYF. The CDR3 DNA follows: TGTGCCAGCAGCCCCGCTAGCGGGGTGAGCACAGATACGCAGTATTTT. V and J are TRBV28 and TRBJ2-3; TRBD2 matches at 9 bases. The germline V gene has CDR1 MDHEN and CDR2 SYDVKM. This CDR3 comprises 16 residues. J gave up 0 bases and V 6 bases, and 7 bases lay outside the gene matches.

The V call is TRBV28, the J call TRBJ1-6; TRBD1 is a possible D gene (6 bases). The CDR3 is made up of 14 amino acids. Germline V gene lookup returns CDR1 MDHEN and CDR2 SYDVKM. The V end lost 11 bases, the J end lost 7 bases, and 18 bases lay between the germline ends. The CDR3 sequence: CAAQPGHRNSPLHF. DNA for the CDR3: TGTGCCGCCCAACCGGGACATAGAAATTCACCCCTCCACTTT.

CDR3 sequence (DNA): TGTGCCACCAGCAGTGGTCCAGGCTCCTACGAGCAGTACTTC. As protein: CATSSGPGSYEQYF. The genes are TRBV15 and TRBJ2-7, with D unresolved. This CDR3 has 14 residues. V was clipped by 3 bases and J by 0 bases, with 9 bases between them. Germline V gene data show CDR1 as LNHNV and CDR2 as YYDKDF (reference sequence).

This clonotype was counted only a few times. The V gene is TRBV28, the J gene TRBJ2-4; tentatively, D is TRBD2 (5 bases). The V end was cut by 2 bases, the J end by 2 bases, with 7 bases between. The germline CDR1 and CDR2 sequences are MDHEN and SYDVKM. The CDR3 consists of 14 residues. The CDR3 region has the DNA TGTGCCAGCAGTTTAGGGGAGACCAAAAACATTCAGTACTTC. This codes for CASSLGETKNIQYF.

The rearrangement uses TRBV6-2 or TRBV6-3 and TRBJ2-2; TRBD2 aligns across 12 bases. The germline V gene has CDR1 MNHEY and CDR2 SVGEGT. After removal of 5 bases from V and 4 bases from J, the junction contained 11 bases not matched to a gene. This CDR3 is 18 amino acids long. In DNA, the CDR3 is TGTGCCAGCAGTAAGCTCCTAGCGGGGGGGCAGCTCACCGGGGAGCTGTTTTTT. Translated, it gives CASSKLLAGGQLTGELFF.

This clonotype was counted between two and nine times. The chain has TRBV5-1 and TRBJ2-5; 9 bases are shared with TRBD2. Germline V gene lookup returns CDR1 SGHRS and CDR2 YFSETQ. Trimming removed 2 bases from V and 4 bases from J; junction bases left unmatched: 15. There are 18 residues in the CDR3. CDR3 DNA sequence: TGCGCCAGCAGCTTCTCACAACTAGAGCGGGGGGCCAGAGAGACCCAGTACTTC. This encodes CASSFSQLERGARETQYF.

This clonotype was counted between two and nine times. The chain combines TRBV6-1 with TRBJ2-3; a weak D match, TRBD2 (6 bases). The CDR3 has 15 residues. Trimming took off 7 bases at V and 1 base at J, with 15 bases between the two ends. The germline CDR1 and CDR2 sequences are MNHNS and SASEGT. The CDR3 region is CASIHIGGGTDTQYF. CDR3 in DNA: TGTGCCAGCATTCACATAGGAGGGGGCACAGATACGCAGTATTTT.

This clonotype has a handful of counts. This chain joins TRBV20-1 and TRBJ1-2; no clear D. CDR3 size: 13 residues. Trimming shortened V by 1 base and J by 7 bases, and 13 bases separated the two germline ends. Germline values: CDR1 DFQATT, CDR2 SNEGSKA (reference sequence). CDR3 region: CSARVGRLVGYTF. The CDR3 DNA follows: TGCAGTGCTAGAGTCGGGAGGTTGGTTGGCTACACCTTC.

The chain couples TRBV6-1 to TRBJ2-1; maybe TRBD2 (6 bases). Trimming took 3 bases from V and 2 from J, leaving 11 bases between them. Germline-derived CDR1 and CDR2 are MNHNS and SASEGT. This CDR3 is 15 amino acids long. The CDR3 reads CASSDWGEPYNEQFF. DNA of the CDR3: TGTGCCAGCAGTGATTGGGGGGAACCCTACAATGAGCAGTTCTTC.

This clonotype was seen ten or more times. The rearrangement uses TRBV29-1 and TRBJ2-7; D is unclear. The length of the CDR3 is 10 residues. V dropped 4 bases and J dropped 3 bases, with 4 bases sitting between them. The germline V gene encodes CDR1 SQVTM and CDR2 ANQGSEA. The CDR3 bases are TGCAGCGTTGTGGGCTACGAGCAGTACTTC. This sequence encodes CSVVGYEQYF.

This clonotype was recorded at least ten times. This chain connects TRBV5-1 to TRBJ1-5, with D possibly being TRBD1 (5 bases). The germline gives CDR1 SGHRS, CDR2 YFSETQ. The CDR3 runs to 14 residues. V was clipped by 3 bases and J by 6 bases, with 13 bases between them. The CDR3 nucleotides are TGCGCCAGCAGCTATGGGCAGGGCGGTCAGCCCCAGCATTTT. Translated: CASSYGQGGQPQHF.

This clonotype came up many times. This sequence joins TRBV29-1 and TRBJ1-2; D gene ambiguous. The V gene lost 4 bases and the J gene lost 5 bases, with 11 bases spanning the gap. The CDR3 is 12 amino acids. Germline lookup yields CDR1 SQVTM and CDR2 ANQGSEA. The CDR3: CSVASGDYGYTF. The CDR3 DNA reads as TGCAGCGTTGCGTCCGGGGATTATGGCTACACCTTC.

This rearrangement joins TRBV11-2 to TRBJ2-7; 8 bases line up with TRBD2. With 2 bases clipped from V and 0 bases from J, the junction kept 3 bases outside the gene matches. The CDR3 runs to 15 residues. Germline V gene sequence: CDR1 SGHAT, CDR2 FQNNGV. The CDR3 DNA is TGTGCCAGCAGCTTATTTAGCGGGGCCTCCTACGAGCAGTACTTC. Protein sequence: CASSLFSGASYEQYF.

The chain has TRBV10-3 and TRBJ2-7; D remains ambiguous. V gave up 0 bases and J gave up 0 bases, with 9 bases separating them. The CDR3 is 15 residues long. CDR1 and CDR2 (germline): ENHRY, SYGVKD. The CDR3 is CAISESTQSSYEQYF. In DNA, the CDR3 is TGTGCCATCAGTGAGTCTACACAGAGCTCCTACGAGCAGTACTTC.

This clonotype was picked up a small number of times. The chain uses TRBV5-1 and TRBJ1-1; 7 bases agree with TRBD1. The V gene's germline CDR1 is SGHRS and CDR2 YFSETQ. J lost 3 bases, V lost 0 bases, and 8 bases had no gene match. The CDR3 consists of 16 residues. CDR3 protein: CASSLEIRGLDTEAFF. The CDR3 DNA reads TGCGCCAGCAGCTTGGAAATTAGGGGGCTGGACACTGAAGCTTTCTTT.

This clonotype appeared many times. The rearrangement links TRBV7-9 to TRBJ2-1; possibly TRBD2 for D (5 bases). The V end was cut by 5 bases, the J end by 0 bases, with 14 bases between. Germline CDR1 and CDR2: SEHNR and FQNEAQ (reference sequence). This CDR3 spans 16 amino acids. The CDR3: CASSHSRRSSYNEQFF. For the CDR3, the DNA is TGTGCCAGCAGCCATTCAAGGAGGAGCTCCTACAATGAGCAGTTCTTC. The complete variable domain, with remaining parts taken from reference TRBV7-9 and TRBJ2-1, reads DTGVSQNPRHKITKRGQNVTFRCDPISEHNRLYWYRQTLGQGPEFLTYFQNEAQLEKSRLLSDRFSAERPKGSFSTLEIQRTEQGDSAMYLCASSHSRRSSYNEQFFGPGTRLTVL.

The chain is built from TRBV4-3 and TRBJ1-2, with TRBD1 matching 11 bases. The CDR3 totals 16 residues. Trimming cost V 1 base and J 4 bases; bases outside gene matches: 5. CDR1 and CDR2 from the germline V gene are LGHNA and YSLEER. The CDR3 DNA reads TGCGCCAGCAGCCAAGGTGGACAGGGGGCGTCCTATGGCTACACCTTC. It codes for CASSQGGQGASYGYTF.

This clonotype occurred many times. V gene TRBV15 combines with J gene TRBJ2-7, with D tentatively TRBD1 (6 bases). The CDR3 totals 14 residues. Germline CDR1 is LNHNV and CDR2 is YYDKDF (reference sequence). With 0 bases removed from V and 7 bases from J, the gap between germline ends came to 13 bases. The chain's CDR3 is CATSREGRGREQYF. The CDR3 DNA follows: TGTGCCACCAGCAGAGAGGGCAGGGGACGGGAGCAGTACTTC.

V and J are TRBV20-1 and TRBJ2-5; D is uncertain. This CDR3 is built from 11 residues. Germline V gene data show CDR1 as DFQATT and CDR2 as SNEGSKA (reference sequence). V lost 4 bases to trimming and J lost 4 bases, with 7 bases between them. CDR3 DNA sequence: TGCAGTGCTAAAGTTAGAGAGACCCAGTACTTC. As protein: CSAKVRETQYF.